This TCR beta chain was observed in a study of T cell responses to AZD1222 COVID-19 vaccine (dated by TCRdb to about 2021). Background on the whole study: Because spike-specific TCR depth and breadth did not differ between the two schedules, AZD1222 recipients who got a second dose at roughly 4 weeks were pooled with those who got a second dose at roughly 12 weeks. Trial participants were enrolled into age subgroups of 18-55, 56-69 and 70-plus years, which contained approximately 150, 28 and 58 TCR-sequenced participants, respectively. TCR sequencing was performed for roughly 240 trial participants, of whom about 210 were given two doses of AZD1222 and around 26 were given two doses of MenACWY control vaccine.

V and J lose 6 bases and 0 bases, and a span of 18 bases separates them. Per the germline V gene (reference sequence), LNHDA is the CDR1 and SQIVND is the CDR2. From its cysteine to its phenylalanine, the CDR3 spans 17 amino acids. Here the CDR3 DNA is all that survives: 51 bases in frame from base 1. Study-wide findings and limitations: Because no samples from the day 14 peak response were available, repertoires could be characterized only after the peak T cell response. Participants were mostly white British and included more females than males, and it was suggested by the authors that clonal diversity may have been underestimated. CD4 TCRs associated with the vaccine covered the entire spike protein, and the dominant responses were in regions 160-218 and 743-854. The 56-69-year group was small, and its depth increase did not reach significance, likely because of low power. Epitopes outside the regions mutated in the B.1.351 and B.1.1.7 variants were reportedly recognized by nearly half of the unique spike-specific TCRs. Spike-specific TCR breadth and depth rose significantly after two AZD1222 doses compared with day 0 and with MenACWY recipients. Only five to seven AZD1222 recipients were SARS-CoV-2 seropositive at baseline, limiting conclusions about previously exposed vaccinees.

The CDR3 regions of human TCRbeta chains were subjected to immunosequencing. Regarding the original processing steps: TCRs in the repertoires were matched against a reference library of SARS-CoV-2-specific TCRs that had been generated with the MIRA antigen-specificity platform. Breadth meant the fraction of unique TCRs that were SARS-CoV-2-associated, whereas depth meant the fraction of total T cells that were SARS-CoV-2-associated. Using the MIRA data, every spike-specific TCR was mapped to the spike region that the TCR reacted to and assigned to either a CD4 or a CD8 class. Log10-transformed breadth and depth values were compared by one-way ANOVA with Sidak's multiple comparisons tests. Imported from immuneACCESS, the table was reduced by TCRdb to in-frame sequences with V and J called. These copies leave out some clones; in studies compared against another copy, an unresolved V gene accounts for under half, and the cause of the remainder is not known. The D gene and trimming were derived from the DNA, and the V and J assignments and clone size from that table. Across this sample there are around 150,000 clones, with around 92% seen only once. 1.3% to 1.5% of the sample is in the top ten clones.

The sample's time point label is to be understood as: baseline before first vaccination. The vaccinee samples were drawn from two UK trials, COV001 and COV002, one of which was a single-blind randomized controlled phase 2/3 trial testing AZD1222 (ChAdOx1 nCoV-19) in healthy adults. For TCRbeta chain sequencing, PBMC samples from trial participants were taken at day 0 and at day 28 after the second dose. On this clone: Its binding antigen is unknown. Per-base qualities were not stored, and no clone one base away is much larger.

Recombination joined TRBV19 with TRBJ1-3, with TRBD1 tentatively as D gene (6 bases match). The receptor was derived from an adult in good health. The material was peripheral blood, obtained on day 0 of AZD1222 vaccination. Here is the DNA: TGTGCCAGTAGGAAGAGAGGACAGACGGACTCTGGAAACACCATATATTTT. Its product reads: CASRKRGQTDSGNTIYF.